A selection of T cell receptor beta chains follows, all from one sample in a study of blood T cell repertoires in COVID-19. Clones were sequenced by immunoSEQ multiplex PCR, and TCRdb holds only the in-frame ones, with some missing. Of roughly 70,000 clones listed, 75% to 90% are singletons. The sequenced sample was peripheral blood. Every receptor here comes from a woman of 80 years or more with active COVID-19. Each CDR3 is given with its conserved first and last residue. The order of the fields is CDR3 protein, CDR3 DNA, clone size, V gene, D gene, J gene. The D gene is left open where the match is weak. Not every row has a clone size; where given, it reads once, few, many or a size class.

CDR3: CSASTTVTYNEQFF; DNA: TGCAGTGCTAGTACGACAGTTACCTACAATGAGCAGTTCTTC; size: NA; V: TRBV20-1; D: NA; J: TRBJ2-1
CDR3: CASSPRCTGTGTHEQYF; DNA: TGTGCCAGCAGCCCCCGCTGTACCGGGACAGGGACCCACGAGCAGTACTTC; size: NA; V: TRBV21-1; D: NA; J: TRBJ2-7
CDR3: CASSFRAKNIQYF; DNA: TGTGCCAGCAGTTTCCGAGCCAAAAACATTCAGTACTTC; size: NA; V: TRBV5-8; D: NA; J: TRBJ2-4
CDR3: CASSRDSEGQPQHF; DNA: TGTGCCAGCAGCCGGGACAGCGAGGGGCAGCCCCAGCATTTT; size: NA; V: TRBV6-5; D: TRBD1; J: TRBJ1-5
CDR3: CASSSSFEQFF; DNA: TGTGCCAGCAGCTCCTCTTTTGAGCAGTTCTTC; size: NA; V: TRBV7-2; D: NA; J: TRBJ2-1
CDR3: CAISGTQTGPTGELFF; DNA: TGTGCCATCAGTGGCACTCAGACAGGGCCCACCGGGGAGCTGTTTTTT; size: NA; V: TRBV10-3; D: TRBD1; J: TRBJ2-2
CDR3: CASSWASGGSQPQHF; DNA: TGTGCCAGCAGCTGGGCTTCAGGGGGCAGTCAGCCCCAGCATTTT; size: NA; V: TRBV7-2; D: TRBD1; J: TRBJ1-5
CDR3: CASSRTQNTGELFF; DNA: TGCGCCAGCAGCCGGACTCAGAACACCGGGGAGCTGTTTTTT; size: NA; V: TRBV5-1; D: NA; J: TRBJ2-2
CDR3: CASSHPGQGAGYGYTF; DNA: TGTGCCAGCAGCCACCCGGGACAGGGGGCTGGCTATGGCTACACCTTC; size: NA; V: TRBV4-2; D: TRBD1; J: TRBJ1-2
CDR3: CASSSQAGGAYEQYF; DNA: TGTGCCAGCAGCTCCCAAGCGGGAGGGGCCTACGAGCAGTACTTC; size: NA; V: TRBV7-2; D: TRBD2; J: TRBJ2-7
CDR3: CASSYLQGTNEKLFF; DNA: TGTGCCAGCAGTTACCTACAGGGGACTAATGAAAAACTGTTTTTT; size: NA; V: TRBV6-6; D: TRBD1; J: TRBJ1-4
CDR3: CASSPKDVPGSGANVLTF; DNA: TGTGCCAGCTCGCCGAAGGACGTACCGGGGTCTGGGGCCAACGTCCTGACTTTC; size: NA; V: TRBV18; D: NA; J: TRBJ2-6
CDR3: CASSQLAATFYEQYF; DNA: TGTGCCAGCAGCCAACTAGCGGCAACCTTCTACGAGCAGTACTTC; size: NA; V: TRBV2; D: TRBD2; J: TRBJ2-7
CDR3: CASKVGRSGYEQYF; DNA: TGTGCCAGCAAAGTCGGCAGGTCAGGCTACGAGCAGTACTTC; size: NA; V: TRBV2; D: NA; J: TRBJ2-7
CDR3: CASGLDRGTAQETQYF; DNA: TGTGCTAGTGGTTTGGATAGGGGGACAGCCCAAGAGACCCAGTACTTC; size: few; V: TRBV12-5; D: TRBD1; J: TRBJ2-5
CDR3: CATSDLGRGRSSGELFF; DNA: TGTGCCACCAGTGATTTGGGGAGAGGCAGGTCGAGCGGGGAGCTGTTTTTT; size: NA; V: TRBV24-1; D: NA; J: TRBJ2-2
CDR3: CASSFGLAGADEQYF; DNA: TGTGCCAGCAGCTTCGGACTAGCGGGAGCCGACGAGCAGTACTTC; size: NA; V: TRBV5-4; D: TRBD2; J: TRBJ2-7
CDR3: CASSYRERTDTQYF; DNA: TGTGCCAGCAGTTACCGGGAGCGCACAGATACGCAGTATTTT; size: NA; V: TRBV6-5; D: NA; J: TRBJ2-3
CDR3: CASSTQRGTDTQYF; DNA: TGTGCCAGTAGTACCCAGCGGGGCACAGATACGCAGTATTTT; size: NA; V: TRBV19; D: NA; J: TRBJ2-3
CDR3: CASQAGNGGGYTF; DNA: TGTGCCAGCCAAGCCGGGAACGGAGGGGGCTACACCTTC; size: NA; V: TRBV2; D: NA; J: TRBJ1-2
CDR3: CASSILWGSGYGYTF; DNA: TGTGCCAGCAGCATCTTATGGGGATCGGGATATGGCTACACCTTC; size: NA; V: TRBV7-2; D: NA; J: TRBJ1-2
CDR3: CASSQGGLADLTDTQYF; DNA: TGCGCCAGCAGCCAAGGGGGACTAGCGGACCTCACAGATACGCAGTATTTT; size: NA; V: TRBV4-3; D: TRBD2; J: TRBJ2-3
CDR3: CSVEAGRGNYEQYF; DNA: TGCAGCGTTGAGGCGGGGCGGGGCAACTACGAGCAGTACTTC; size: NA; V: TRBV29-1; D: NA; J: TRBJ2-7
CDR3: CATSDLAKNIQYF; DNA: TGTGCCACCAGTGACCTAGCCAAAAACATTCAGTACTTC; size: NA; V: TRBV24-1; D: NA; J: TRBJ2-4
CDR3: CASSSLGQSSTDTQYF; DNA: TGTGCCAGCAGCTCATTGGGGCAATCTAGCACAGATACGCAGTATTTT; size: NA; V: TRBV7-6; D: NA; J: TRBJ2-3
CDR3: CASRIQGAGLVNQPQHF; DNA: TGTGCCAGTAGGATACAGGGGGCAGGGTTGGTCAATCAGCCCCAGCATTTT; size: NA; V: TRBV19; D: TRBD1; J: TRBJ1-5
CDR3: CASSRPGGTEAFF; DNA: TGTGCCAGCAGCCGACCAGGGGGCACTGAAGCTTTCTTT; size: once; V: TRBV7-9; D: TRBD1; J: TRBJ1-1
CDR3: CASSLPPLTKGQETQYF; DNA: TGTGCCAGCAGCTTGCCCCCCTTGACTAAAGGGCAAGAGACCCAGTACTTC; size: once; V: TRBV5-4; D: NA; J: TRBJ2-5
CDR3: CASSGGGPSGNTIYF; DNA: TGTGCCAGCAGTGGCGGGGGACCCTCTGGAAACACCATATATTTT; size: NA; V: TRBV9; D: NA; J: TRBJ1-3
CDR3: CSAGRGGEQYF; DNA: TGCAGTGCTGGTAGGGGTGGTGAGCAGTACTTC; size: NA; V: TRBV20-1; D: NA; J: TRBJ2-7
CDR3: CASSEGHGYEQYF; DNA: TGTGCCAGCAGTGAAGGACACGGCTACGAGCAGTACTTC; size: NA; V: TRBV28; D: NA; J: TRBJ2-7
CDR3: CASSTQGQNYGYTF; DNA: TGTGCCAGCAGCACCCAGGGACAGAACTATGGCTACACCTTC; size: NA; V: TRBV7-8; D: TRBD1; J: TRBJ1-2
CDR3: CASSWDFGSYNEQFF; DNA: TGTGCCAGCAGCTGGGACTTCGGCTCCTACAATGAGCAGTTCTTC; size: NA; V: TRBV6-2/TRBV6-3; D: NA; J: TRBJ2-1
CDR3: CASSLRGTDTQYF; DNA: TGTGCCAGCAGTCTCCGGGGCACAGATACGCAGTATTTT; size: NA; V: TRBV2; D: NA; J: TRBJ2-3
CDR3: CASSLVGGETNEKLFF; DNA: TGTGCCAGCAGCTTGGTAGGGGGGGAAACTAATGAAAAACTGTTTTTT; size: NA; V: TRBV5-8; D: NA; J: TRBJ1-4
CDR3: CASSNDRENTEAFF; DNA: TGTGCCAGCTCCAATGACCGGGAAAACACTGAAGCTTTCTTT; size: NA; V: TRBV18; D: NA; J: TRBJ1-1
CDR3: CASSLGRTNYGYTF; DNA: TGTGCCAGCAGCTTGGGCAGGACTAACTATGGCTACACCTTC; size: NA; V: TRBV7-2; D: NA; J: TRBJ1-2
CDR3: CASSLFAAGGSTETQYF; DNA: TGTGCCAGCAGCTTATTTGCTGCAGGGGGCTCCACAGAGACCCAGTACTTC; size: once; V: TRBV7-9; D: TRBD1; J: TRBJ2-5
CDR3: CASSLGTSGRVINEQFF; DNA: TGTGCCAGCAGCTTGGGGACTAGCGGGAGAGTAATAAATGAGCAGTTCTTC; size: NA; V: TRBV5-4; D: TRBD2; J: TRBJ2-1
CDR3: CSARTQETQYF; DNA: TGCAGTGCTAGGACTCAAGAGACCCAGTACTTC; size: NA; V: TRBV20-1; D: NA; J: TRBJ2-5
CDR3: CASSSGTSGGMGTDTQYF; DNA: TGTGCCAGCAGCTCGGGGACTAGCGGGGGGATGGGCACAGATACGCAGTATTTT; size: NA; V: TRBV5-4; D: TRBD2; J: TRBJ2-3
CDR3: CSASSSRGGWLEQYF; DNA: TGCAGCGCCAGTAGCTCGAGGGGAGGGTGGCTCGAGCAGTACTTC; size: NA; V: TRBV20-1; D: TRBD2; J: TRBJ2-7
CDR3: CAKQGNTNQPQHF; DNA: TGTGCCAAACAGGGTAATACCAATCAGCCCCAGCATTTT; size: NA; V: TRBV6-4; D: NA; J: TRBJ1-5
CDR3: CASSLGGTRTQETQYF; DNA: TGCGCCAGCAGCTTGGGAGGGACTAGGACCCAAGAGACCCAGTACTTC; size: NA; V: TRBV5-1; D: TRBD2; J: TRBJ2-5
CDR3: CASSTAGGADTQYF; DNA: TGTGCCAGCAGTACCGCGGGGGGAGCAGATACGCAGTATTTT; size: once; V: TRBV6-6; D: TRBD2; J: TRBJ2-3
CDR3: CASSPQLAGGHSDEQFF; DNA: TGTGCCAGCTCACCACAATTAGCGGGAGGTCACTCGGATGAGCAGTTCTTC; size: NA; V: TRBV18; D: TRBD2; J: TRBJ2-1
CDR3: CASSESGRGHEQYF; DNA: TGTGCCAGCAGTGAATCGGGCAGGGGCCACGAGCAGTACTTC; size: once; V: TRBV25-1; D: NA; J: TRBJ2-7
CDR3: CASSPPLQGYNGYTF; DNA: TGCGCCAGCAGCCCCCCGTTACAGGGATATAATGGCTACACCTTC; size: NA; V: TRBV5-1; D: NA; J: TRBJ1-2
CDR3: CASSFRDREYEQYF; DNA: TGTGCCAGCAGCTTCCGGGACAGGGAATACGAGCAGTACTTC; size: NA; V: TRBV7-2; D: TRBD1; J: TRBJ2-7
CDR3: CASSLGLQGNEQFF; DNA: TGCGCCAGCAGCTTGGGGTTACAGGGCAATGAGCAGTTCTTC; size: NA; V: TRBV5-1; D: NA; J: TRBJ2-1
CDR3: CASSAGGGTGELFF; DNA: TGTGCCAGCTCAGCAGGGGGCGGTACCGGGGAGCTGTTTTTT; size: NA; V: TRBV18; D: TRBD1; J: TRBJ2-2
CDR3: CASSPRTVLTTETQYF; DNA: TGTGCCAGCTCACCCCGCACAGTGCTAACGACAGAGACCCAGTACTTC; size: NA; V: TRBV18; D: NA; J: TRBJ2-5
CDR3: CASSYTGTGVSEQYF; DNA: TGTGCCAGCAGCTACACCGGGACAGGGGTAAGCGAGCAGTACTTC; size: NA; V: TRBV7-2; D: TRBD1; J: TRBJ2-7